Presented here are 30 T cell receptor beta chains from one specimen sequenced in a study of control samples from healthy donors and cancer patients. TCRdb's copy holds only in-frame clones and misses some; the assay was immunoSEQ multiplex PCR. The sample consists of some 150,000 clones, about 94% of them appearing once. The source material was blood. These receptor sequences come from a man in his forties or fifties in good health.

This sequence joins TRBV18 and TRBJ2-7, with TRBD1 matching 10 bases. Trimming removed 1 base from V and 4 bases from J; junction bases left unmatched: 10. CDR1 KGHSH and CDR2 LQKENI come from the germline V gene. The CDR3 loop spans 17 amino acids. CDR3 sequence: CASSPRVSGTGAYEQYF. CDR3 bases: TGTGCCAGCTCACCACGAGTCTCCGGGACAGGGGCGTACGAGCAGTACTTC.

The rearrangement uses TRBV28 and TRBJ2-7, with D perhaps TRBD1 or TRBD2 (6 bases each). Trimming took 6 bases from V and 5 from J, leaving 8 bases between them. This CDR3 comprises 11 residues. Germline V gene lookup returns CDR1 MDHEN and CDR2 SYDVKM. DNA for the CDR3: TGTGCCAGCAGGGGGGGCCACGAGCAGTACTTC. Amino acids: CASRGGHEQYF.

The chain couples TRBV9 to TRBJ2-2; D could derive from TRBD1 or TRBD2 (5 bases each). This CDR3 is 15 amino acids long. The germline V gene encodes CDR1 SGDLS and CDR2 YYNGEE. V was trimmed by 3 bases and J by 4 bases, leaving 13 bases between them. This chain's CDR3 is CASSDSGTLTGELFF. CDR3 in DNA: TGTGCCAGCAGCGACTCCGGGACCCTCACCGGGGAGCTGTTTTTT.

The chain couples TRBV3-1 (or the pseudogene TRBV3-2) to TRBJ2-7; a possible D gene is TRBD2 (5 bases). V gave up 5 bases and J gave up 3 bases, with 20 bases separating them. Germline values: CDR1 LGHDT, CDR2 YNNKEL (reference sequence). CDR3 length: 16 amino acids. The CDR3 loop is CASSTPPGDMFYEQYF. CDR3 sequence (DNA): TGTGCCAGCAGCACACCGCCCGGGGATATGTTCTACGAGCAGTACTTC.

This clone was picked up one time. The V call is TRBV18, the J call TRBJ2-2; 10 positions match TRBD1. The CDR3 is 17 residues long. After removal of 1 base from V and 4 bases from J, the junction contained 6 bases not matched to a gene. Germline V lookup: CDR1 KGHSH, CDR2 LQKENI. This chain's CDR3 is CASSPRGTGVSTGELFF. CDR3 sequence (DNA): TGTGCCAGCTCACCACGAGGGACAGGGGTTAGCACCGGGGAGCTGTTTTTT.

The chain couples TRBV5-1 to TRBJ2-1, with a weak D call TRBD2 (5 bases). Germline assignment: CDR1 SGHRS and CDR2 YFSETQ. The CDR3 has 13 amino acids. V gave up 0 bases and J gave up 10 bases, with 11 bases separating them. The CDR3 sequence: CASSLAGIGEQFF. CDR3 DNA sequence: TGCGCCAGCAGCTTGGCCGGGATAGGGGAGCAGTTCTTC.

This clone appeared once. V is TRBV6-2 or TRBV6-3 and J is TRBJ1-5, with 10 bases that match TRBD1. V was pared by 0 bases and J by 2 bases, with 16 bases of the junction left unmatched. Germline V gene lookup returns CDR1 MNHEY and CDR2 SVGEGT. CDR3 length: 21 residues. The CDR3 is CASSYSNQPRQGAPGNQPQHF. DNA of the CDR3: TGTGCCAGCAGTTACTCGAACCAGCCGCGACAGGGGGCGCCGGGCAATCAGCCCCAGCATTTT.

The chain uses TRBV18 and TRBJ1-2; 7 nucleotides align to TRBD1. Germline V gene lookup returns CDR1 KGHSH and CDR2 LQKENI. Trimming at V came to 5 bases and at J to 6 bases, leaving 6 bases not matched to a gene. The CDR3 sequence is 13 residues long. The CDR3 spells CASSIDRANGYTF. CDR3 nucleotide sequence: TGTGCCAGCTCAATCGACAGGGCCAATGGCTACACCTTC. Filled out from reference TRBV18 and TRBJ1-2, the complete variable domain reads NAGVMQNPRHLVRRRGQEARLRCSPMKGHSHVYWYRQLPEEGLKFMVYLQKENIIDESGMPKERFSAEFPKEGPSILRIQQVVRGDSAAYFCASSIDRANGYTFGSGTRLTVV.

V gene TRBV28 combines with J gene TRBJ1-1, with D possibly being TRBD1 (5 bases). The germline CDR1 and CDR2 sequences are MDHEN and SYDVKM. This CDR3 comprises 12 residues. V dropped 6 bases and J dropped 3 bases, with 8 bases sitting between them. Here the CDR3 reads CASREGHTEAFF. CDR3 bases: TGTGCCAGCAGGGAGGGACACACTGAAGCTTTCTTT.

The rearrangement joins TRBV19 to TRBJ2-1; D perhaps matches TRBD1 (5 bases). The germline V and J ends were trimmed by 9 bases and 7 bases, with 13 bases remaining between them. The CDR3 contains 12 residues. The germline gives CDR1 LNHDA, CDR2 SQIVND (reference sequence). CDR3 region: CASQQGVNEQFF. In DNA, the CDR3 is TGTGCCAGCCAACAAGGGGTGAATGAGCAGTTCTTC.

V usage is TRBV28 and J usage is TRBJ1-6; D unclear. Germline loops: CDR1 MDHEN, CDR2 SYDVKM. The CDR3 is 12 residues long. Trimming removed 4 bases from V and 6 bases from J, with 4 bases in between. The CDR3 coding sequence is TGTGCCAGCAGTTCCCCTAATTCACCCCTCCACTTT. Translated, it gives CASSSPNSPLHF.

This sequence joins TRBV6-6 and TRBJ1-1, with D unresolved. The V end lost 4 bases, the J end lost 5 bases, and 17 bases lay between the germline ends. Per germline, CDR1 MNHNY and CDR2 SVGAGI (reference sequence). The CDR3 totals 15 residues. The CDR3 is CASSSLGARTTEAFF. In DNA, the CDR3 is TGTGCCAGCAGTTCCCTAGGTGCCCGAACAACTGAAGCTTTCTTT.

The V and J genes are TRBV6-6 and TRBJ2-3; no clear D. Trimming shortened V by 7 bases and J by 5 bases, and 7 bases separated the two germline ends. The CDR3 is made up of 11 amino acids. Germline CDR1 MNHNY, CDR2 SVGAGI (reference sequence). CDR3 loop: CASKKLDTQYF. DNA of the CDR3: TGTGCCAGCAAAAAACTAGATACGCAGTATTTT.

This chain links TRBV9 with TRBJ2-3; possible D gene TRBD2, 6 bases. The CDR3 length is 14 residues. Germline V gives CDR1 SGDLS, CDR2 YYNGEE. V shed 4 bases and J shed 2 bases, with 11 bases lying between them. CDR3 in amino acids: CASSLGLPTDTQYF. CDR3 coding DNA: TGTGCCAGCAGCTTGGGACTTCCCACAGATACGCAGTATTTT. Combining the CDR3 with reference TRBV9 and TRBJ2-3 gives the whole variable domain DSGVTQTPKHLITATGQRVTLRCSPRSGDLSVYWYQQSLDQGLQFLIQYYNGEERAKGNILERFSAQQFPDLHSELNLSSLELGDSALYFCASSLGLPTDTQYFGPGTRLTVL.

The chain combines TRBV18 with TRBJ1-1; D ambiguous. The CDR3 spans 13 residues. Trimming removed 1 base at V and 2 bases at J, with 5 bases between. CDR1 and CDR2 from the germline V gene are KGHSH and LQKENI. The CDR3 here is CASSPLGNTEAFF. The DNA of the CDR3 is TGTGCCAGCTCACCACTCGGAAACACTGAAGCTTTCTTT. Complete variable domain (other parts from reference TRBV18 and TRBJ1-1): NAGVMQNPRHLVRRRGQEARLRCSPMKGHSHVYWYRQLPEEGLKFMVYLQKENIIDESGMPKERFSAEFPKEGPSILRIQQVVRGDSAAYFCASSPLGNTEAFFGQGTRLTVV.

Comments on this clone: Different DNA sequences within this sample yield the same CDR3. This chain uses TRBV28 with TRBJ1-3, with D tentatively TRBD1 (5 bases). Trimming stripped 0 bases from V and 0 bases from J, with 15 bases between. The CDR3 spans 18 residues. Germline V gene sequence: CDR1 MDHEN, CDR2 SYDVKM. This chain's CDR3 is CASSLWGGVGDSGNTIYF. DNA for the CDR3: TGTGCCAGCAGTTTATGGGGCGGGGTGGGGGACTCTGGAAACACCATATATTTT.

This rearrangement joins TRBV4-3 to TRBJ1-5; D is uncertain. V dropped 0 bases and J dropped 1 base, with 7 bases sitting between them. From germline, CDR1 is LGHNA and CDR2 YSLEER. This CDR3 spans 15 amino acids. Here the CDR3 DNA reads TGCGCCAGCAGCCAAGATATCCAGAGCAATCAGCCCCAGCATTTT. Amino acid sequence: CASSQDIQSNQPQHF.

This rearrangement joins TRBV4-2 to TRBJ1-2; 9 nucleotides line up with TRBD1. Germline CDR1 LGHNA, CDR2 YNFKEQ. Trimming removed 3 bases from V and 7 bases from J; junction bases left unmatched: 9. The CDR3 has 15 residues. CDR3 residues: CASSQETGGVSGYTF. CDR3 sequence (DNA): TGTGCCAGCAGCCAGGAGACAGGGGGTGTCTCTGGCTACACCTTC.

The V and J genes are TRBV5-5 and TRBJ2-7, with a tentative D call TRBD1 (5 bases). This CDR3 has 14 amino acids. CDR1 is SGHKS, CDR2 YYEKEE, per germline (reference sequence). V lost 4 bases, J lost 5 bases, and 16 bases lay in between. In nucleotides, the CDR3 is TGTGCCAGCAGCCTGGACACCGGAGTCAACGAGCAGTACTTC. Protein sequence: CASSLDTGVNEQYF.

The J gene is TRBJ1-5, the V gene TRBV27; D might be TRBD1 (6 bases). V was pared by 3 bases and J by 5 bases, with 8 bases between. This CDR3 contains 13 residues. CDR1 is MNHEY and CDR2 is SMNVEV in the germline V gene (reference sequence). CDR3 in DNA: TGTGCCAGCAGTTTTAGGGGGGATCAGCCCCAGCATTTT. Translated: CASSFRGDQPQHF.

The chain is built from TRBV24-1 and TRBJ1-3; D remains ambiguous. This CDR3 contains 16 residues. V gave up 4 bases and J gave up 0 bases, with 12 bases separating them. Germline assignment: CDR1 KGHDR and CDR2 SFDVKD. CDR3 residues: CATSDTTPSSGNTIYF. The DNA of the CDR3 is TGTGCCACCAGTGACACTACTCCTAGCTCTGGAAACACCATATATTTT.

CDR3 nucleotide sequence: TGTGCCAGCAGCCGGACTTCCGGGATGTATGGAAACACCATATATTTT. Its protein product is CASSRTSGMYGNTIYF. The V call is TRBV3-1 (or the pseudogene TRBV3-2), the J call TRBJ1-3; D is undetermined. Germline CDR1 and CDR2: LGHDT and YNNKEL (reference sequence). V lost 4 bases and J 3 bases, leaving 16 bases between the germline ends. The CDR3 runs to 16 residues.

This rearrangement joins TRBV9 to TRBJ2-3; D gene unclear. CDR1 and CDR2 from the germline V gene are SGDLS and YYNGEE. Trimming took 0 bases from V and 4 from J, leaving 9 bases between them. The CDR3 has 14 amino acids. The CDR3: CASSVAAPPDTQYF. Here the CDR3 DNA reads TGTGCCAGCAGCGTAGCGGCCCCCCCAGATACGCAGTATTTT.

The chain combines TRBV7-8 with TRBJ2-1; no clear D gene. In germline, CDR1 is SGHVS, CDR2 FQNEAQ. Trimming pared 2 bases from V and 8 bases from J, leaving 16 bases between. The CDR3 extends over 15 amino acids. The CDR3 loop is CASSLSGGLVDEQFF. The CDR3 DNA is TGTGCCAGCAGCTTATCCGGCGGCTTGGTGGATGAGCAGTTCTTC.

The chain combines TRBV13 with TRBJ1-1, with TRBD1 matching 8 bases. Germline assignment: CDR1 PRHDT and CDR2 FYEKMQ (reference sequence). V was clipped by 0 bases and J by 11 bases; unmatched bases: 11. The CDR3 totals 15 residues. This chain's CDR3 is CASSLGRQGAGMAFF. Here the CDR3 DNA reads TGTGCCAGCAGCTTAGGCCGCCAGGGGGCAGGGATGGCTTTCTTT.

This chain connects TRBV28 to TRBJ2-3; TRBD1 matches at 8 bases. V was clipped by 6 bases and J by 5 bases; unmatched bases: 7. Germline V lookup: CDR1 MDHEN, CDR2 SYDVKM. The CDR3 sequence is 14 residues long. The CDR3 nucleotides read TGTGCCAGCAGCTTTCAGGGGGCTGGAGATACGCAGTATTTT. It yields the protein CASSFQGAGDTQYF.

CDR3 nucleotide sequence: TGTGCCAGCTCACTCTCCGGGACAGGGTCTGGGGCCAACGTCCTGACTTTC. The encoded protein is CASSLSGTGSGANVLTF. V is TRBV18 and J is TRBJ2-6; 9 bases are a match to TRBD1. This CDR3 is built from 17 residues. Germline loops: CDR1 KGHSH, CDR2 LQKENI. The junction had 5 bases not matched to a gene; V was cut back by 4 bases and J by 1 base.

V and J are TRBV5-1 and TRBJ2-1; 8 nucleotides match TRBD1. Germline V CDR1 and CDR2: SGHRS, YFSETQ. V shed 5 bases and J 8 bases; nucleotides not matched to a gene: 3. This CDR3 is 12 amino acids long. CDR3 sequence (DNA): TGCGCCAGCAGGGCAGGGGGCGATGAGCAGTTCTTC. Its protein is CASRAGGDEQFF.

On this clone itself: Germline is not matched at one junction end, which may reflect a read error. The CDR3, as DNA: TGTGCCAGCAGCCGTCGGGTCTTTCAGGGTGTGAAGACTGAAGCTTTCTTT. This encodes CASSRRVFQGVKTEAFF. The chain has TRBV6-2 or TRBV6-3 and TRBJ1-1, with a weak D call TRBD1 (5 bases). The germline gives CDR1 MNHEY, CDR2 SVGEGT. This CDR3 spans 17 amino acids.

This chain joins TRBV23-1 and TRBJ2-7; D is uncertain. Being an ORF, TRBV23-1 has a function that is uncertain. V lost 0 bases to trimming and J lost 6 bases, with 21 bases between them. The CDR3 has 17 residues. The CDR3 DNA reads as TGCGCCAGCAGTCAATCCCCCTCCTTGGACGAGCTAGGCGAGCAGTACTTC. Its protein is CASSQSPSLDELGEQYF.